Shown below are 18 T cell receptor beta chains from a single sample sequenced in a study of cytomegalovirus exposure and HLA in healthy donors. A multiplex PCR was run with 60 Vbeta primers and 13 Jbeta primers. TCRdb's table, derived via immunoSEQ multiplex PCR, lists solely in-frame clones and lacks some. This table has about 130,000 clones, under 10% appearing once. The sequenced sample consisted of PBMCs. These receptors originate from a middle-aged woman in good health and CMV-seropositive.

This clone came up a few times. V is TRBV19 and J is TRBJ1-2; 10 positions match TRBD1. The germline CDR1 and CDR2 sequences are LNHDA and SQIVND (reference sequence). The V gene end was trimmed by 6 bases and the J gene end by 4 bases; junction bases not matched to a gene: 11. The CDR3 runs 16 residues. The CDR3 region is CASSLHGTGAGYGYTF. The CDR3 nucleotides read TGTGCCAGTAGCCTACACGGGACAGGGGCTGGCTATGGCTACACCTTC.

The sample holds a few counts of this clone. V gene TRBV2 combines with J gene TRBJ1-2, with D maybe TRBD1 (5 bases). V was shortened by 5 bases and J by 4 bases, with 14 bases between the two germline ends. CDR1 and CDR2 (germline): SNHLY, FYNNEI. There are 14 residues in the CDR3. In DNA form, the CDR3 reads TGTGCCAGCAGTTCAGACAGACGAACCTATGGCTACACCTTC. It specifies CASSSDRRTYGYTF. The entire variable domain, with the rest obtained from reference TRBV2 and TRBJ1-2, is as follows: EPEVTQTPSHQVTQMGQEVILRCVPISNHLYFYWYRQILGQKVEFLVSFYNNEISEKSEIFDDQFSVERPDGSNFTLKIRSTKLEDSAMYFCASSSDRRTYGYTFGSGTRLTVV.

V gene TRBV5-4 combines with J gene TRBJ2-3; D might be TRBD2 (5 bases). Trimming pared 0 bases from V and 3 bases from J, leaving 8 bases between. This CDR3 has 14 residues. CDR1 is SGHNT, CDR2 YYREEE, per germline (reference sequence). The CDR3: CASSLGGRTDTQYF. The CDR3 nucleotides read TGTGCCAGCAGCTTGGGAGGGAGAACAGATACGCAGTATTTT.

This clone has more than one count but fewer than ten. V is TRBV6-5 and J is TRBJ2-2; possibly TRBD1 for D (5 bases). Trimming took 4 bases from V and 1 from J, leaving 10 bases between them. The CDR3 is 15 residues long. Germline assignment: CDR1 MNHEY and CDR2 SVGAGI. The CDR3 spells CASSFFTGNTGELFF. CDR3 in DNA: TGTGCCAGCAGTTTCTTTACAGGGAACACCGGGGAGCTGTTTTTT.

This clone was seen only a few times. The chain links TRBV5-6 to TRBJ2-6, with 7 bases identical to TRBD1. J was trimmed by 0 bases and V by 2 bases; bases with no gene match: 8. The CDR3 is 18 amino acids. CDR1 and CDR2 from the germline V gene are SGHDT and YYEEEE. CDR3 sequence: CASSLRRGPDSGANVLTF. In nucleotides, the CDR3 is TGTGCCAGCAGCTTAAGAAGGGGGCCCGACTCTGGGGCCAACGTCCTGACTTTC. The variable domain in full, with the rest retrieved from reference TRBV5-6 and TRBJ2-6, is DAGVTQSPTHLIKTRGQQVTLRCSPKSGHDTVSWYQQALGQGPQFIFQYYEEEERQRGNFPDRFSGHQFPNYSSELNVNALLLGDSALYLCASSLRRGPDSGANVLTFGAGSRLTVL.

V is TRBV5-1 and J is TRBJ1-1; D gene ambiguous. Per germline, CDR1 SGHRS and CDR2 YFSETQ. The CDR3 length is 13 residues. Trimming took off 6 bases at V and 4 bases at J, with 13 bases between the two ends. The CDR3 protein is CASTLEGATEAFF. The DNA of the CDR3 is TGCGCCAGCACCCTGGAGGGAGCCACTGAAGCTTTCTTT.

The V call is TRBV18, the J call TRBJ2-1; the D gene is possibly TRBD1 (6 bases). Germline CDR1 KGHSH, CDR2 LQKENI. Deletions cut 8 bases from V and 0 bases from J, with 11 bases between. The CDR3 covers 14 residues. The CDR3 nucleotides are TGTGCCAGCCTACCGGACAGCTCCTACAATGAGCAGTTCTTC. Amino acid sequence: CASLPDSSYNEQFF.

This clone was seen only once. The chain recombines TRBV7-2 with TRBJ1-3; maybe TRBD1 (6 bases). Germline values: CDR1 SGHTA, CDR2 FQGNSA. The ends were cut back, 4 bases at V and 4 bases at J, with 14 bases in the middle. CDR3 length equals 15 residues. Written as DNA, the CDR3 is TGTGCCAGCAGCTCAATCGCAGGGGCCGGAAACACCATATATTTT. The encoded protein is CASSSIAGAGNTIYF. Supplemented by reference TRBV7-2 and TRBJ1-3, the full variable domain reads GAGVSQSPSNKVTEKGKDVELRCDPISGHTALYWYRQSLGQGLEFLIYFQGNSAPDKSGLPSDRFSAERTGGSVSTLTIQRTQQEDSAVYLCASSSIAGAGNTIYFGEGSWLTVV.

The rearrangement links TRBV19 to TRBJ2-2, with 9 bases lining up with TRBD1. Trimming took 10 bases from V and 7 from J; bases not matched to a gene: 10. Germline V lookup: CDR1 LNHDA, CDR2 SQIVND (reference sequence). This CDR3 has 14 residues. The CDR3 DNA sequence: TGTGCCACAGCTTACAGGGGGCATAACGGGGAGCTGTTTTTT. Its protein product is CATAYRGHNGELFF.

The rearrangement links TRBV7-9 to TRBJ1-1; a weak D match, TRBD1 (5 bases). The CDR3 extends over 11 amino acids. Germline CDR1 SEHNR, CDR2 FQNEAQ (reference sequence). Deletions cut 4 bases from V and 9 bases from J, with 9 bases between. CDR3 in amino acids: CASSSRGKAFF. DNA of the CDR3: TGTGCCAGCAGCTCCCGGGGGAAAGCTTTCTTT.

This clone turned up a few times. The chain is built from TRBV19 and TRBJ1-3, with D unresolved. Germline-derived CDR1 and CDR2 are LNHDA and SQIVND (reference sequence). V was clipped by 3 bases and J by 3 bases, with 6 bases between them. The CDR3 has 13 residues. This CDR3 reads CASSMAGGNTIYF. DNA of the CDR3: TGTGCCAGTAGTATGGCGGGTGGAAACACCATATATTTT.

This chain uses TRBV5-6 with TRBJ1-6, with 7 bases fitting TRBD1. The J segment lost 8 bases and the V segment lost 4 bases, leaving 6 bases of the junction unmatched. The CDR3 is 14 residues long. Germline assignment: CDR1 SGHDT and CDR2 YYEEEE. CDR3 bases: TGTGCCAGCAGCCTTGACAGGGTGGATTCACCCCTCCACTTT. Its protein product is CASSLDRVDSPLHF.

This clone appeared a few times. It differs at one base from a far larger clone, so likely a read error. This sample also contains other DNA sequences that code for the same CDR3. This chain joins TRBV7-9 and TRBJ2-7, with a tentative D call TRBD1 (6 bases). The CDR3 sequence is 16 residues long. Germline assignment: CDR1 SEHNR and CDR2 FQNEAQ (reference sequence). V was pared by 1 base and J by 4 bases, with 17 bases between. This CDR3 reads CASSLEAGARPYEQYF. The CDR3 DNA reads as TGTGCCAGCAGCTTAGAGGCAGGGGCCAGACCATACGAGCAGTACTTC.

This clone has more than one count but fewer than ten. V gene TRBV5-1 combines with J gene TRBJ2-3, with D possibly matching TRBD2 (7 bases). The V gene lost 3 bases and the J gene lost 2 bases, with 25 bases spanning the gap. CDR3 length: 19 amino acids. CDR1 is SGHRS, CDR2 YFSETQ, per germline. The CDR3 sequence: CASSWGARRGAGATDTQYF. CDR3 in DNA: TGCGCCAGCAGCTGGGGAGCTAGGAGGGGGGCGGGGGCCACAGATACGCAGTATTTT.

This clone was detected only a few times. V is TRBV7-9 and J is TRBJ2-7, with D possibly TRBD2 on 6 matching bases. The germline V gene encodes CDR1 SEHNR and CDR2 FQNEAQ (reference sequence). V dropped 4 bases and J dropped 4 bases, with 14 bases sitting between them. The CDR3 runs to 14 residues. The CDR3 region is CASSSRTNSYEQYF. The CDR3 bases are TGTGCCAGCAGCTCCCGGACTAATAGTTACGAGCAGTACTTC.

The chain uses TRBV2 and TRBJ1-1; D is perhaps TRBD1 (6 bases). The V gene lost 4 bases and the J gene lost 2 bases, with 8 bases spanning the gap. The germline V gene encodes CDR1 SNHLY and CDR2 FYNNEI. CDR3 length equals 13 residues. CDR3 sequence: CASSVQGNTEAFF. The CDR3 region has the DNA TGTGCCAGCAGTGTACAGGGAAACACTGAAGCTTTCTTT.

The CDR3 sequence: CSGTSGGEGPQYF. DNA for the CDR3: TGCAGCGGGACTAGCGGGGGGGAAGGGCCCCAGTATTTT. The chain joins TRBV29-1 to TRBJ2-3; 15 bases agree with TRBD2. The CDR3 spans 13 residues. J was trimmed by 12 bases and V by 7 bases; bases with no gene match: 8. From germline, CDR1 is SQVTM and CDR2 ANQGSEA.

The chain is built from TRBV4-3 and TRBJ1-1; possibly TRBD1 for D (6 bases). V was cut by 3 bases and J by 7 bases, with 12 bases left in between. Germline loops: CDR1 LGHNA, CDR2 YSLEER. The CDR3 has 13 residues. CDR3 sequence reads: CASSHLQGFEAFF. The CDR3 nucleotides are TGCGCCAGCAGCCATCTACAGGGATTTGAAGCTTTCTTT.